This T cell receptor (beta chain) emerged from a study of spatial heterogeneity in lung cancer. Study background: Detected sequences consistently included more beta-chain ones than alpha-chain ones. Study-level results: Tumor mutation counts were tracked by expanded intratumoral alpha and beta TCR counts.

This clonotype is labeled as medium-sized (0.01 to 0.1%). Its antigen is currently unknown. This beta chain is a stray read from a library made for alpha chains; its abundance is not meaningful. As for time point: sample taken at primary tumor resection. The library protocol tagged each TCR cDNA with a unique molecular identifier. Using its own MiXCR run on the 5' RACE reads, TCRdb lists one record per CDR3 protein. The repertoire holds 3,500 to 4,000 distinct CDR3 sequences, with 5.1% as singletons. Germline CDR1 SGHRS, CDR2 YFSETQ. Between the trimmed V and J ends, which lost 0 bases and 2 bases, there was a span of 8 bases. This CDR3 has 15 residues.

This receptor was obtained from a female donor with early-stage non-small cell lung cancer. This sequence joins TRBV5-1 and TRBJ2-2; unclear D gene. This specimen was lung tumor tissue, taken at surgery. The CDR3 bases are TGCGCCAGCAGCTTGGAGGGATTTAACACCGGGGAGCTGTTTTTT. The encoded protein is CASSLEGFNTGELFF.